This TCR beta chain is from a study of T cell changes during pregnancy in multiple sclerosis. The trim removed 0 bases at V and 4 bases at J, leaving 3 bases unmatched. Germline loops: CDR1 MGHDK, CDR2 SYGVNS. The CDR3 runs 15 residues. Sequencing was performed with immunoSEQ multiplex PCR; in TCRdb, only in-frame clones are kept and a portion is missing. This table has 55,000 to 75,000 clones, roughly nine tenths appearing once. This clonotype was obtained from a female donor with multiple sclerosis, enrolled in a pregnancy study. This chain connects TRBV25-1 to TRBJ2-7; 10 bases agree with TRBD2. Here the sequenced sample was peripheral blood, taken after pregnancy. The DNA of the CDR3 is TGTGCCAGCAGTGAATACGGACTAGCGGATTACGAGCAGTACTTC. This codes for CASSEYGLADYEQYF.